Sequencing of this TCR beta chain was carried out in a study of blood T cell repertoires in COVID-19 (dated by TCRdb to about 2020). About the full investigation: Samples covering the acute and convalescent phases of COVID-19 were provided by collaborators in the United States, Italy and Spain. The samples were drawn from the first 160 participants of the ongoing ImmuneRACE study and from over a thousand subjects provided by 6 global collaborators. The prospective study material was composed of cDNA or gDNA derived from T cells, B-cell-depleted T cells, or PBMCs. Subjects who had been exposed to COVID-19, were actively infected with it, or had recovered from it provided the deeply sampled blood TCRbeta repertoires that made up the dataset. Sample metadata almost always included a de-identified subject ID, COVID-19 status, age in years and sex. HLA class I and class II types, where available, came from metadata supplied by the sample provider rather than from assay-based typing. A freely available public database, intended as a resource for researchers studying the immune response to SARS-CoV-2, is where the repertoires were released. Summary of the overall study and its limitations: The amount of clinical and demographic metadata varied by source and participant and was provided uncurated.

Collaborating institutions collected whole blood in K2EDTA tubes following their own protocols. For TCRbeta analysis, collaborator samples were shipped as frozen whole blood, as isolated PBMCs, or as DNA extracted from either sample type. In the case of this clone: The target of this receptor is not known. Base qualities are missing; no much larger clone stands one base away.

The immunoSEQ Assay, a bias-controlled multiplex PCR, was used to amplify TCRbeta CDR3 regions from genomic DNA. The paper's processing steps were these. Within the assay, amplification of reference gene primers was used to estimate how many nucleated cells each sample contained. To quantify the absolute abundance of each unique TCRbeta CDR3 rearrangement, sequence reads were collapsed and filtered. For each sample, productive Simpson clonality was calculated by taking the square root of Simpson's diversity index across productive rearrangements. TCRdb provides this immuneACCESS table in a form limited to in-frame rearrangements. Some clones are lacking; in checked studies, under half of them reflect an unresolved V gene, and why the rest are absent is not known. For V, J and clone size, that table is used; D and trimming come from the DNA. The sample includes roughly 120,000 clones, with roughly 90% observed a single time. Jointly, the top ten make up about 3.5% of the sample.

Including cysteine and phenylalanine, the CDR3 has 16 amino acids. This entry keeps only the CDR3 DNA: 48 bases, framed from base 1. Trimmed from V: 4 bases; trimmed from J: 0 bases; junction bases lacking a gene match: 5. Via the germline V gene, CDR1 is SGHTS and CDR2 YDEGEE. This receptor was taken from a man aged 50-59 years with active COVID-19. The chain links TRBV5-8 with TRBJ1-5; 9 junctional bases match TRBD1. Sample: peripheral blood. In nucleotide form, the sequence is TGTGCCAGCAGCCCAGGACAGGGGACTAGCAATCAGCCCCAGCATTTT. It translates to CASSPGQGTSNQPQHF.